This T cell receptor beta chain stems from a study of blood T cell repertoires in COVID-19. Participant ages covered roughly 18 to 89 years across 24 US areas. A PCR-confirmed or clinician-diagnosed COVID-19 case had contacted exposed participants within 2 weeks of entry. This CDR3 spans 18 amino acids. V lost 7 bases and J lost 6; bases outside the gene matches: 21. The V gene's germline CDR1 is SNHLY and CDR2 FYNNEI. TCRdb's copy holds only in-frame clones and misses some; the assay was immunoSEQ multiplex PCR. Altogether about 350,000 clones are present, 88% being singletons, with the ten largest covering 0.85% to 1.3%.

The source is a woman aged 25 to 39 who had been exposed to COVID-19. The sequencing input was PBMCs or T cells enriched from blood (not recorded which). The chain uses TRBV2 and TRBJ2-7; 10 positions match TRBD2. CDR3 nucleotide sequence: TGTGCCAGCACCACAAACAGGGCCGGGACTAGCGTGAGGAGCGAGCAGTACTTC. Protein: CASTTNRAGTSVRSEQYF.